This is a list of T cell receptor beta chains from one sample in a study of blood T cell repertoires in COVID-19. TCRdb keeps only in-frame clones here, not all; method: immunoSEQ multiplex PCR. The table records some 150,000 clones, 87% of them present only once. The sample consisted of peripheral blood. These receptor sequences come from a man between 45 and 60 years old with active COVID-19. The CDR3 runs from the conserved cysteine through the conserved F or W. The order of the fields is V gene, clone size, J gene, D gene, CDR3 protein, CDR3 DNA. D genes are given only for firm matches. Not every row has a clone size; where given, it reads once, few, many or a size class.

v_gene: TRBV7-2; abundance: .; j_gene: TRBJ2-5; d_gene: .; CDR3aa: CASSPDRETQYF; CDR3nt: TGTGCCAGCAGCCCGGACAGAGAGACCCAGTACTTC
v_gene: TRBV3-1/TRBV3-2; abundance: once; j_gene: TRBJ1-6; d_gene: .; CDR3aa: CASSQDRSYNSPLHF; CDR3nt: TGTGCCAGCAGCCAAGATAGGAGTTATAATTCACCCCTCCACTTT
v_gene: TRBV7-9; abundance: .; j_gene: TRBJ2-3; d_gene: TRBD2; CDR3aa: CASSLRGAGDTQYF; CDR3nt: TGTGCCAGCAGCCTGCGGGGGGCCGGAGATACGCAGTATTTT
v_gene: TRBV7-3; abundance: .; j_gene: TRBJ2-2; d_gene: TRBD2; CDR3aa: CASSLVPSGGQNTGELFF; CDR3nt: TGTGCCAGCAGCTTAGTGCCTAGCGGGGGCCAGAACACCGGGGAGCTGTTTTTT
v_gene: TRBV5-4; abundance: .; j_gene: TRBJ1-1; d_gene: .; CDR3aa: CASSWGGQLNTEAFF; CDR3nt: TGTGCCAGCAGCTGGGGGGGACAACTGAACACTGAAGCTTTCTTT
v_gene: TRBV15; abundance: few; j_gene: TRBJ2-3; d_gene: TRBD2; CDR3aa: CATSPGSGGASTDTQYF; CDR3nt: TGTGCCACCAGCCCGGGGAGCGGGGGGGCCAGCACAGATACGCAGTATTTT
v_gene: TRBV27; abundance: .; j_gene: TRBJ1-2; d_gene: .; CDR3aa: CASSFLSLGGGYTF; CDR3nt: TGTGCCAGCAGTTTCCTCTCATTGGGGGGTGGCTACACCTTC
v_gene: TRBV5-4; abundance: .; j_gene: TRBJ1-1; d_gene: .; CDR3aa: CASSLPSGSRGTEAFF; CDR3nt: TGTGCCAGCAGCTTGCCCAGTGGGTCCCGAGGCACTGAAGCTTTCTTT
v_gene: TRBV7-2; abundance: .; j_gene: TRBJ1-1; d_gene: .; CDR3aa: CASSSTGRAFF; CDR3nt: TGTGCCAGCAGCTCAACAGGGAGAGCTTTCTTT
v_gene: TRBV5-5; abundance: few; j_gene: TRBJ2-2; d_gene: .; CDR3aa: CASSLSYSGNTGELFF; CDR3nt: TGTGCCAGCAGCCTTAGCTATTCCGGAAACACCGGGGAGCTGTTTTTT
v_gene: TRBV7-6; abundance: .; j_gene: TRBJ2-3; d_gene: TRBD2; CDR3aa: CASSSPVRERGGRTDTQYF; CDR3nt: TGTGCCAGCAGCTCCCCTGTCAGAGAGCGGGGGGGCCGCACAGATACGCAGTATTTT
v_gene: TRBV4-1; abundance: .; j_gene: TRBJ1-2; d_gene: TRBD1; CDR3aa: CASSQDQGAGGYTF; CDR3nt: TGCGCCAGCAGCCAAGATCAGGGGGCGGGTGGCTACACCTTC
v_gene: TRBV4-3; abundance: .; j_gene: TRBJ2-5; d_gene: TRBD1; CDR3aa: CASSQGQGGGETQYF; CDR3nt: TGCGCCAGCAGCCAAGGTCAAGGGGGCGGTGAGACCCAGTACTTC
v_gene: TRBV25-1; abundance: .; j_gene: TRBJ1-1; d_gene: TRBD1; CDR3aa: CASRDRGVSITEAFF; CDR3nt: TGTGCCAGCAGGGACAGGGGGGTTTCAATCACTGAAGCTTTCTTT
v_gene: TRBV11-2; abundance: .; j_gene: TRBJ2-5; d_gene: .; CDR3aa: CASSLDHNRVGETQYF; CDR3nt: TGTGCCAGCAGCTTAGATCATAACAGGGTGGGGGAGACCCAGTACTTC
v_gene: TRBV10-3; abundance: .; j_gene: TRBJ2-7; d_gene: TRBD2; CDR3aa: CAISNGLAGGSYEQYF; CDR3nt: TGTGCCATCAGTAATGGACTAGCGGGGGGTTCCTACGAGCAGTACTTC
v_gene: TRBV7-8; abundance: once; j_gene: TRBJ2-7; d_gene: TRBD2; CDR3aa: CASSQKSGGAREQYF; CDR3nt: TGTGCCAGCAGCCAAAAAAGCGGGGGGGCACGGGAGCAGTACTTC
v_gene: TRBV13; abundance: few; j_gene: TRBJ1-5; d_gene: .; CDR3aa: CASSQQGQPQHF; CDR3nt: TGTGCCAGCAGCCAACAGGGACAGCCCCAGCATTTT
v_gene: TRBV7-9; abundance: .; j_gene: TRBJ2-7; d_gene: .; CDR3aa: CASSFRNEQYF; CDR3nt: TGTGCCAGCAGCTTCAGGAACGAGCAGTACTTC
v_gene: TRBV5-1; abundance: once; j_gene: TRBJ2-7; d_gene: .; CDR3aa: CASSLGGFTYEQYF; CDR3nt: TGCGCCAGCAGCTTGGGAGGTTTTACGTACGAGCAGTACTTC
v_gene: TRBV6-5; abundance: .; j_gene: TRBJ2-7; d_gene: TRBD2; CDR3aa: CASSYSAGGKNEQYF; CDR3nt: TGTGCCAGCAGTTACTCTGCGGGGGGGAAGAACGAGCAGTACTTC
v_gene: TRBV7-2; abundance: .; j_gene: TRBJ2-5; d_gene: TRBD2; CDR3aa: CASSFSLLAGGGETQYF; CDR3nt: TGTGCCAGCAGCTTTTCTCTTTTAGCGGGGGGGGGAGAGACCCAGTACTTC
v_gene: TRBV5-1; abundance: .; j_gene: TRBJ1-2; d_gene: .; CDR3aa: CASSGGEQDGQRAF; CDR3nt: TGCGCCAGCAGCGGGGGGGAACAGGACGGACAGCGCGCCTTC
v_gene: TRBV27; abundance: .; j_gene: TRBJ1-2; d_gene: TRBD1; CDR3aa: CASSLLGQGNYGYTF; CDR3nt: TGTGCCAGCAGTTTATTGGGACAGGGGAACTATGGCTACACCTTC
v_gene: TRBV30; abundance: once; j_gene: TRBJ2-5; d_gene: .; CDR3aa: CAWSGWRQLQETQYF; CDR3nt: TGTGCCTGGAGTGGATGGCGGCAGTTACAAGAGACCCAGTACTTC
v_gene: TRBV2; abundance: .; j_gene: TRBJ1-2; d_gene: .; CDR3aa: CASSDDRRADGYTF; CDR3nt: TGTGCCAGCAGCGATGACAGAAGGGCGGATGGCTACACCTTC
v_gene: TRBV20-1; abundance: .; j_gene: TRBJ2-1; d_gene: .; CDR3aa: CSARDHDEQFF; CDR3nt: TGCAGTGCTAGAGATCATGATGAGCAGTTCTTC
v_gene: TRBV7-8; abundance: few; j_gene: TRBJ2-2; d_gene: TRBD2; CDR3aa: CASRLSGGGTGELFF; CDR3nt: TGTGCCAGCAGGCTTAGCGGGGGTGGTACCGGGGAGCTGTTTTTT
v_gene: TRBV5-1; abundance: once; j_gene: TRBJ2-5; d_gene: .; CDR3aa: CASSQTGNGGETQYF; CDR3nt: TGCGCCAGCAGCCAAACTGGGAACGGGGGAGAGACCCAGTACTTC
v_gene: TRBV2; abundance: .; j_gene: TRBJ1-5; d_gene: TRBD1; CDR3aa: CASSPQGWNQPQHF; CDR3nt: TGTGCCAGCAGCCCACAGGGGTGGAATCAGCCCCAGCATTTT
v_gene: TRBV27; abundance: .; j_gene: TRBJ2-6; d_gene: .; CDR3aa: CASSPSTTGRANVLTF; CDR3nt: TGTGCCAGCAGCCCCTCGACAACAGGCAGGGCCAACGTCCTGACTTTC
v_gene: TRBV5-5; abundance: .; j_gene: TRBJ2-7; d_gene: .; CDR3aa: CASSLEEGVIYEQYF; CDR3nt: TGTGCCAGCAGCTTGGAAGAGGGGGTCATCTACGAGCAGTACTTC
v_gene: TRBV7-2; abundance: .; j_gene: TRBJ2-3; d_gene: TRBD2; CDR3aa: CASSRNSGGATDTQYF; CDR3nt: TGTGCCAGCAGCCGCAATAGCGGGGGGGCCACAGATACGCAGTATTTT
v_gene: TRBV5-5; abundance: .; j_gene: TRBJ2-2; d_gene: .; CDR3aa: CASSLGQNGELFF; CDR3nt: TGTGCCAGCAGCTTGGGGCAGAACGGGGAGCTGTTTTTT
v_gene: TRBV2; abundance: .; j_gene: TRBJ1-2; d_gene: TRBD1; CDR3aa: CASRTQGAWYGYTF; CDR3nt: TGTGCCAGCAGGACACAGGGGGCCTGGTATGGCTACACCTTC
v_gene: TRBV6-2/TRBV6-3; abundance: .; j_gene: TRBJ2-2; d_gene: TRBD1; CDR3aa: CASSSIGTRGSNTGELFF; CDR3nt: TGTGCCAGCAGTTCGATTGGGACCAGGGGGTCGAACACCGGGGAGCTGTTTTTT
v_gene: TRBV11-3; abundance: .; j_gene: TRBJ1-2; d_gene: TRBD1; CDR3aa: CASSLDRKGGGYTF; CDR3nt: TGTGCCAGCAGCTTAGATCGAAAAGGGGGCGGCTACACCTTC
v_gene: TRBV6-1; abundance: few; j_gene: TRBJ2-6; d_gene: .; CDR3aa: CASSEFRGSSNVLTF; CDR3nt: TGTGCCAGCAGTGAATTCAGGGGTTCATCCAACGTCCTGACTTTC
v_gene: TRBV7-3; abundance: .; j_gene: TRBJ2-4; d_gene: TRBD1; CDR3aa: CASSFGEHPGQGKNIQYF; CDR3nt: TGTGCCAGCAGCTTCGGGGAGCATCCGGGACAGGGCAAAAACATTCAGTACTTC
v_gene: TRBV5-1; abundance: .; j_gene: TRBJ2-5; d_gene: .; CDR3aa: CASSLNGIPKETQYF; CDR3nt: TGCGCCAGCAGCTTGAACGGGATCCCTAAAGAGACCCAGTACTTC
v_gene: TRBV2; abundance: .; j_gene: TRBJ1-2; d_gene: .; CDR3aa: CASGRGGNYGYTF; CDR3nt: TGTGCCAGCGGTAGAGGGGGTAACTATGGCTACACCTTC
v_gene: TRBV19; abundance: .; j_gene: TRBJ1-5; d_gene: TRBD1; CDR3aa: CASPPPVDDRAYPYSNQPQHF; CDR3nt: TGTGCCAGCCCTCCCCCCGTAGACGACAGGGCATACCCCTATAGCAATCAGCCCCAGCATTTT
v_gene: TRBV5-6; abundance: .; j_gene: TRBJ1-2; d_gene: .; CDR3aa: CASSLVVGQRYGYTF; CDR3nt: TGTGCCAGCAGCTTGGTGGTGGGGCAAAGGTATGGCTACACCTTC
v_gene: TRBV7-2; abundance: .; j_gene: TRBJ2-7; d_gene: TRBD2; CDR3aa: CASSSLAGGLYEQYF; CDR3nt: TGTGCCAGCAGCTCCCTAGCGGGGGGGCTGTACGAGCAGTACTTC
v_gene: TRBV5-4; abundance: .; j_gene: TRBJ1-2; d_gene: .; CDR3aa: CASSSQGGDGYTF; CDR3nt: TGTGCCAGCAGCTCGCAGGGTGGGGATGGCTACACCTTC
v_gene: TRBV6-5; abundance: once; j_gene: TRBJ2-1; d_gene: .; CDR3aa: CAIIVTSSYNEQFF; CDR3nt: TGTGCCATTATCGTCACGAGCTCCTACAATGAGCAGTTCTTC
v_gene: TRBV14; abundance: .; j_gene: TRBJ2-7; d_gene: TRBD2; CDR3aa: CASSKLGTSVSEQYF; CDR3nt: TGTGCCAGCAGCAAACTAGGGACTAGCGTTAGCGAGCAGTACTTC
v_gene: TRBV12-3/TRBV12-4; abundance: .; j_gene: TRBJ2-6; d_gene: .; CDR3aa: CASSFSGANVLTF; CDR3nt: TGTGCCAGCAGCTTCTCTGGGGCCAACGTCCTGACTTTC
v_gene: TRBV5-5; abundance: .; j_gene: TRBJ2-7; d_gene: .; CDR3aa: CASSLAGKDYEQYF; CDR3nt: TGTGCCAGCAGCTTGGCAGGGAAAGACTACGAGCAGTACTTC
v_gene: TRBV11-3; abundance: .; j_gene: TRBJ2-1; d_gene: TRBD1; CDR3aa: CASSLDRTGGEQFF; CDR3nt: TGTGCCAGCAGCTTAGATCGGACAGGTGGGGAGCAGTTCTTC
v_gene: TRBV5-6; abundance: few; j_gene: TRBJ2-7; d_gene: .; CDR3aa: CASSLGSTEQYF; CDR3nt: TGTGCCAGCAGCTTGGGATCGACAGAGCAGTACTTC
v_gene: TRBV9; abundance: .; j_gene: TRBJ2-3; d_gene: .; CDR3aa: CASSVGGLSTDTQYF; CDR3nt: TGTGCCAGCAGCGTTGGGGGGTTAAGCACAGATACGCAGTATTTT
v_gene: TRBV7-6; abundance: .; j_gene: TRBJ1-1; d_gene: .; CDR3aa: CASSLQSGGMNTEAFF; CDR3nt: TGTGCCAGCAGCCTCCAATCGGGGGGCATGAACACTGAAGCTTTCTTT
v_gene: TRBV18; abundance: .; j_gene: TRBJ2-7; d_gene: .; CDR3aa: CASSPPAGLHREQYF; CDR3nt: TGTGCCAGCTCACCACCGGCGGGGCTGCACAGAGAGCAGTACTTC
v_gene: TRBV10-3; abundance: .; j_gene: TRBJ1-2; d_gene: TRBD1; CDR3aa: CAISEQNRGIANYGYTF; CDR3nt: TGTGCCATCAGTGAGCAAAACAGGGGAATTGCTAACTATGGCTACACCTTC
v_gene: TRBV6-1; abundance: .; j_gene: TRBJ1-5; d_gene: .; CDR3aa: CASSEVLVAGQPQHF; CDR3nt: TGTGCCAGCAGTGAAGTTTTAGTGGCGGGTCAGCCCCAGCATTTT
v_gene: TRBV11-3; abundance: once; j_gene: TRBJ2-5; d_gene: .; CDR3aa: CASSAEGETQYF; CDR3nt: TGTGCCAGCAGCGCTGAGGGAGAGACCCAGTACTTC
v_gene: TRBV14; abundance: once; j_gene: TRBJ1-2; d_gene: TRBD1; CDR3aa: CASSQALLTGGTGYTF; CDR3nt: TGTGCCAGCAGCCAAGCGTTACTGACAGGGGGGACGGGCTACACCTTC